This is a list of T cell receptor beta chains from one sample in a study of blood T cell repertoires in COVID-19. Assay: immunoSEQ multiplex PCR; the TCRdb copy retains only in-frame clones and omits some. The table shows approximately 500,000 clones, with about 88% occurring only once. The sequenced sample was peripheral blood. The receptors here all came from a woman aged 45-65 years with COVID-19, enrolled during active disease. The CDR3 runs from the conserved cysteine through the conserved F or W. Each record gives: V gene, clone size, J gene, D gene, CDR3 protein, CDR3 DNA. The D gene is left open where the match is weak. Size is stated for part of the rows, as once, few or many counts, or as a class when the clone is expanded.

v_call: TRBV27
clone_size: NA
j_call: TRBJ1-2
d_call: NA
cdr3_aa: CASSLSGVGYTF
cdr3_nt: TGTGCCAGCAGTTTGAGCGGGGTAGGCTACACCTTC

v_call: TRBV9
clone_size: NA
j_call: TRBJ1-5
d_call: NA
cdr3_aa: CASSSQGGINQPQHF
cdr3_nt: TGTGCCAGCAGCTCACAAGGGGGAATCAATCAGCCCCAGCATTTT

v_call: TRBV9
clone_size: NA
j_call: TRBJ1-2
d_call: NA
cdr3_aa: CASSGYGGQGTKNYGYTF
cdr3_nt: TGTGCCAGCAGCGGCTACGGGGGGCAGGGCACCAAGAACTATGGCTACACCTTC

v_call: TRBV9
clone_size: NA
j_call: TRBJ2-7
d_call: TRBD1
cdr3_aa: CASSAGTGGYEQYF
cdr3_nt: TGTGCCAGCAGCGCCGGGACAGGGGGCTACGAGCAGTACTTC

v_call: TRBV29-1
clone_size: NA
j_call: TRBJ2-1
d_call: NA
cdr3_aa: CSVATRNEQFF
cdr3_nt: TGCAGCGTTGCTACTCGGAATGAGCAGTTCTTC

v_call: TRBV21-1
clone_size: NA
j_call: TRBJ2-4
d_call: NA
cdr3_aa: CASSNRVSIQYF
cdr3_nt: TGTGCCAGCAGCAACAGGGTGAGCATTCAGTACTTC

v_call: TRBV10-2
clone_size: NA
j_call: TRBJ2-7
d_call: TRBD1
cdr3_aa: CASSEVQGANYEQYF
cdr3_nt: TGCGCCAGCAGTGAGGTCCAGGGGGCGAATTACGAGCAGTACTTC

v_call: TRBV2
clone_size: NA
j_call: TRBJ1-4
d_call: TRBD1
cdr3_aa: CASSDRGQSNEKLFF
cdr3_nt: TGTGCCAGCAGCGACAGGGGGCAAAGCAATGAAAAACTGTTTTTT

v_call: TRBV14
clone_size: NA
j_call: TRBJ2-7
d_call: NA
cdr3_aa: CASSPADWTALSRFF
cdr3_nt: TGTGCCAGCAGCCCCGCCGACTGGACAGCCTTGAGTCGGTTCTTC

v_call: TRBV5-8
clone_size: NA
j_call: TRBJ1-6
d_call: TRBD1
cdr3_aa: CASSYDRVGSPLHF
cdr3_nt: TGTGCCAGCAGCTACGACAGGGTTGGTTCACCCCTCCACTTT

v_call: TRBV5-4
clone_size: NA
j_call: TRBJ1-2
d_call: TRBD1
cdr3_aa: CASRPRDRGYGYTF
cdr3_nt: TGTGCCAGCAGACCTAGGGACAGGGGATATGGCTACACCTTC

v_call: TRBV19
clone_size: NA
j_call: TRBJ1-5
d_call: NA
cdr3_aa: CASSPRVVAYSNQPQHF
cdr3_nt: TGTGCCAGTAGTCCCCGGGTGGTGGCTTATAGCAATCAGCCCCAGCATTTT

v_call: TRBV6-1
clone_size: NA
j_call: TRBJ1-2
d_call: NA
cdr3_aa: CASSEGTPYGYTF
cdr3_nt: TGTGCCAGCAGTGAAGGGACACCGTACGGCTACACCTTC

v_call: TRBV24-1
clone_size: NA
j_call: TRBJ1-2
d_call: NA
cdr3_aa: CATTQGKSYGYTF
cdr3_nt: TGTGCCACCACTCAGGGGAAGAGCTATGGCTACACCTTC

v_call: TRBV6-2/TRBV6-3
clone_size: NA
j_call: TRBJ2-7
d_call: TRBD2
cdr3_aa: CASSSLPLAVSYEQYF
cdr3_nt: TGTGCCAGCAGCTCACTACCTCTAGCGGTCTCCTACGAGCAGTACTTC

v_call: TRBV11-2
clone_size: NA
j_call: TRBJ2-5
d_call: TRBD1
cdr3_aa: CASGIQGQVGETQYF
cdr3_nt: TGTGCCAGCGGAATACAGGGACAGGTCGGGGAGACCCAGTACTTC

v_call: TRBV19
clone_size: NA
j_call: TRBJ1-2
d_call: NA
cdr3_aa: CASSIRAEDGYTF
cdr3_nt: TGTGCCAGTAGTATTAGGGCGGAGGATGGCTACACCTTC

v_call: TRBV5-4
clone_size: NA
j_call: TRBJ1-1
d_call: NA
cdr3_aa: CASSLTGIDTEAFF
cdr3_nt: TGTGCCAGCAGCTTAACAGGGATAGACACTGAAGCTTTCTTT

v_call: TRBV6-6
clone_size: NA
j_call: TRBJ1-3
d_call: NA
cdr3_aa: CASSPDSAGNTIYF
cdr3_nt: TGTGCCAGCAGTCCTGACAGCGCTGGAAACACCATATATTTT

v_call: TRBV5-4
clone_size: few
j_call: TRBJ1-6
d_call: NA
cdr3_aa: CASSLGQTSPLHF
cdr3_nt: TGTGCCAGCAGCTTGGGACAGACATCACCCCTCCACTTT

v_call: TRBV19
clone_size: once
j_call: TRBJ1-3
d_call: TRBD1
cdr3_aa: CASSPSGTGRNTIYF
cdr3_nt: TGTGCCAGTAGTCCAAGCGGGACAGGACGAAACACCATATATTTT

v_call: TRBV6-1
clone_size: once
j_call: TRBJ1-2
d_call: NA
cdr3_aa: CASSERLPASDRRHGYTF
cdr3_nt: TGTGCCAGCAGTGAAAGGTTGCCCGCTTCCGACAGGAGGCATGGCTACACCTTC

v_call: TRBV29-1
clone_size: NA
j_call: TRBJ1-1
d_call: NA
cdr3_aa: CSVGRQFNTEAFF
cdr3_nt: TGCAGCGTTGGCCGACAATTTAACACTGAAGCTTTCTTT

v_call: TRBV28
clone_size: NA
j_call: TRBJ2-7
d_call: NA
cdr3_aa: CASSLLGGLGQAYEQYF
cdr3_nt: TGTGCCAGCAGTTTATTAGGAGGGCTTGGCCAGGCCTACGAGCAGTACTTC

v_call: TRBV7-9
clone_size: NA
j_call: TRBJ2-2
d_call: TRBD2
cdr3_aa: CASSRTSGGYTGELFF
cdr3_nt: TGTGCCAGCAGCCGGACTAGCGGGGGGTACACCGGGGAGCTGTTTTTT